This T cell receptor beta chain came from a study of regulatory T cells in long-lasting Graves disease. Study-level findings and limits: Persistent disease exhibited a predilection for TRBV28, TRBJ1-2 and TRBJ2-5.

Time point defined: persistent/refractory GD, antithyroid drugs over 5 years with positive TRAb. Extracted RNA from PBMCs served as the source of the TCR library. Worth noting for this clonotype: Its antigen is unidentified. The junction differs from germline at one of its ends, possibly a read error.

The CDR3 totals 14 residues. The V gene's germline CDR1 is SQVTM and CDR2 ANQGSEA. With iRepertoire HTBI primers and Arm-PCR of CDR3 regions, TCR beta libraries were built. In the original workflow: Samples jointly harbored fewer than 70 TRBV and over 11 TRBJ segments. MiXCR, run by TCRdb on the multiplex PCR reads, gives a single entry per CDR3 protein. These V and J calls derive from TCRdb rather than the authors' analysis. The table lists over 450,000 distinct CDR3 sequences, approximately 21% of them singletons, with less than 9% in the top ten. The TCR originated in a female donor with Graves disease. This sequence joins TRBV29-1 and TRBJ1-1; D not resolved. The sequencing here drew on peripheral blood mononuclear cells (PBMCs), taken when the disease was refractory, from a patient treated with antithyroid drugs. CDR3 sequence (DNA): TGCGGCGTTGATCAGGTGTCCTCGAACACTGAAGCTTTCTTT. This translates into CGVDQVSSNTEAFF.